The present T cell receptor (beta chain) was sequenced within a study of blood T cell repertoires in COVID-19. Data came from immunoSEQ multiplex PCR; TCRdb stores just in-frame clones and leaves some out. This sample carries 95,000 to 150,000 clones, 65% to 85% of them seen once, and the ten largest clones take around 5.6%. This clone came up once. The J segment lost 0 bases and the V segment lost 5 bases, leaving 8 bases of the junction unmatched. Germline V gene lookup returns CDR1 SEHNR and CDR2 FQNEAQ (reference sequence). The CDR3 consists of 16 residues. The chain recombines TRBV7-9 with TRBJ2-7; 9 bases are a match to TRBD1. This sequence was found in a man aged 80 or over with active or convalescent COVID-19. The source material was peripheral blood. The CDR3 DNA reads TGTGCCAGCAGCAGTAACCCGGGACAGGGCTCCTACGAGCAGTACTTC. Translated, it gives CASSSNPGQGSYEQYF.